These T cell receptor beta chains were read from a single sample in a study of T-cell reconstitution after alpha-beta-depleted transplantation in children. TCRdb passed the PCR reads through MiXCR, listing each CDR3 protein once. The sample consists of about 470,000 distinct CDR3 sequences, 43% of them appearing once. The sample consisted of PBMCs, taken before TCRalphabeta/CD19-depleted stem cell transplant. These receptors originate from a girl aged 2 to 10 with aplastic anemia, due to receive a stem cell transplant. The CDR3 runs from the conserved cysteine through the conserved F or W. A D gene is named only where the DNA matches it firmly. Expanded clones are given a class, and other clones once, few, many or no size at all.

D,V,J,size,DNA,CDR3
TRBD1,TRBV6-6,TRBJ1-2,-,TGTGCCAGCAGCCCCCCCGACAGGGGAGGCTACACCTTC,CASSPPDRGGYTF
-,TRBV7-9,TRBJ2-5,-,TGTGCCAGCACTTGGAGAGCCCCCCAAGAGACCCAGTACTTC,CASTWRAPQETQYF
-,TRBV20-1,TRBJ1-1,few,TGCAGTGCTAGAGGACCTCCCGCTGAAGCTTTCTTT,CSARGPPAEAFF
TRBD1,TRBV30,TRBJ1-2,-,TGTGCCTGGAAGGGGGGGACAGGGCTCTCCAGATATGGCTACACCTTC,CAWKGGTGLSRYGYTF
-,TRBV28,TRBJ2-1,-,TGTGCCAGCAGACCCCCCCCGGGATCAGGCAATGAGCAGTTCTTC,CASRPPPGSGNEQFF
TRBD1,TRBV6-6,TRBJ1-2,many,TGTGCCAGTGGGACCGGGACAGCGTATGGCTACACCTTC,CASGTGTAYGYTF
TRBD2,TRBV28,TRBJ2-1,-,TGTGCCACGGGGCGGGAGGGCGCGAGTGAGCAGTTCTTC,CATGREGASEQFF
TRBD2,TRBV20-1,TRBJ2-3,once,TGCAGTGCTACGCTGACTAGCGGGGGAACAGATACGCAGTATTTT,CSATLTSGGTDTQYF
-,TRBV6-1,TRBJ2-3,many,TGTGCCAGCATGCAAGCGGTTAGCACAGATACGCAGTATTTT,CASMQAVSTDTQYF
-,TRBV12-3/TRBV12-4,TRBJ1-5,few,TGTGCCAGCACCCGGGCCCAGAATCAGCCCCAGCATTTT,CASTRAQNQPQHF
-,TRBV20-1,TRBJ2-7,-,TGCAGTGCTAGAGAGGTCATCGAGCAGTACTTC,CSAREVIEQYF
TRBD2,TRBV20-1,TRBJ2-5,few,TGCAGTGCTGGGACTAGCAGGGAGACCCAGTACTTC,CSAGTSRETQYF
-,TRBV20-1,TRBJ2-1,-,TGCAGTGCTAGTCGGGGGAGTTCCCACAATGAGCAGTTCTTC,CSASRGSSHNEQFF
-,TRBV29-1,TRBJ2-7,many,TGCAGCGCCCGAAGCGGCTACGAGCAGTACTTC,CSARSGYEQYF
TRBD2,TRBV20-1,TRBJ2-1,-,TGCAGTGCCTTAGGACTAGCGGGAGGGATTTACAATGAGCAGTTCTTC,CSALGLAGGIYNEQFF
-,TRBV18,TRBJ2-5,-,TGTGCCAGCTCACCGGGGCTAGTACAGGATACCAAAGAGACCCAGTACTTC,CASSPGLVQDTKETQYF
-,TRBV3-1,TRBJ2-6,-,TGTGCCAGCAGCCAAGATCGGGGCAGCTCTGGGGCCAACGTCCTGACTTTC,CASSQDRGSSGANVLTF
-,TRBV11-2,TRBJ1-3,once,TGTGCCAGCAGCTTAGTAACCGCGCCTCCGAGCTCTGGAAACACCATATATTTT,CASSLVTAPPSSGNTIYF
TRBD1,TRBV20-1,TRBJ2-3,few,TGCAGTGCTAGACCCTACAGGGGGCGCACAGATACGCAGTATTTT,CSARPYRGRTDTQYF
-,TRBV6-1,TRBJ1-1,-,TGTGCCAGTCCAGAGGGGGACGGTGGAACTGAAGCTTTCTTT,CASPEGDGGTEAFF
TRBD1,TRBV4-1,TRBJ1-5,-,TGCGCCAGCAGCCAACCAGGGGGTAGCAATCAGCCCCAGCATTTT,CASSQPGGSNQPQHF
TRBD2,TRBV2,TRBJ2-7,few,TGTGCCAGCACCCCTAGCGGGGGAAGGGAGCAGTACTTC,CASTPSGGREQYF
TRBD1,TRBV11-2,TRBJ2-7,few,TGTGCCAGCAGCTTACTCCGGGACAGGGACGAGCAGTACTTC,CASSLLRDRDEQYF
-,TRBV20-1,TRBJ1-4,-,TGCAGTGCAACAGACAGCCGGAAACTGTTTTTT,CSATDSRKLFF
-,TRBV4-1,TRBJ1-6,few,TGCGCCAGCAGCCAAGATCCCGGGAAGTGGCCACCCCTCCACTTT,CASSQDPGKWPPLHF
-,TRBV20-1,TRBJ2-1,-,TGCAGTGCTAGAGATCAAAGGACTGCAATTCCCAATGAGCAGTTCTTC,CSARDQRTAIPNEQFF
-,TRBV20-1,TRBJ2-7,-,TGCAGTGCTAGTCCTATCGGGCAGGGTAACGACGAGCAGTACTTC,CSASPIGQGNDEQYF
TRBD1,TRBV5-1,TRBJ2-7,-,TGCGCCAGCAGCATTGACAGGGGGTCCACCTACGAGCAGTACTTC,CASSIDRGSTYEQYF
-,TRBV18,TRBJ2-2,few,TGTGCCAGCTCACCATCGCGGGAGAACACCGGGGAGCTGTTTTTT,CASSPSRENTGELFF
TRBD2,TRBV12-3/TRBV12-4,TRBJ2-2,many,TGTGCCAGCAGTTTAAGTCGACTAGCCCCCGGGGAGCTGTTTTTT,CASSLSRLAPGELFF
TRBD2,TRBV5-1,TRBJ2-1,few,TGCGCCAGTGGACCTGTAGCGGGAGGAGGAAATGAGCAGTTCTTC,CASGPVAGGGNEQFF
-,TRBV20-1,TRBJ1-4,few,TGCAGTGCTTACAGGGAATCCGGAAAACTGTTTTTT,CSAYRESGKLFF
-,TRBV20-1,TRBJ2-5,-,TGCAGTGCCTACGGACTGGCGGGACACCAAGAGACGCAGTACTTC,CSAYGLAGHQETQYF
-,TRBV20-1,TRBJ2-7,-,TGCAGTGCTAGAATTAGCGAGTCCTACGAGCAGTACTTC,CSARISESYEQYF
TRBD2,TRBV20-1,TRBJ2-1,-,TGCAGTGCTAGAGATCCCAGAGGGGTAGCGGGGGCCTACAATGAGCAGTTCTTC,CSARDPRGVAGAYNEQFF
-,TRBV5-1,TRBJ2-7,few,TGCGCCAGCAGCTCCAACGTAAAACTGCAGGGGACCTCTTCCTACGAGCAGTACTTC,CASSSNVKLQGTSSYEQYF
-,TRBV19,TRBJ2-1,few,TGTGCCAGTAGTCCCGGTCGTAACAATGAGCAGTTCTTC,CASSPGRNNEQFF
-,TRBV28,TRBJ2-7,many,TGTGCCAGCAGCCCACACGACCTCCGGGACACTACCTACGAGCAGTACTTC,CASSPHDLRDTTYEQYF
TRBD2,TRBV6-5,TRBJ2-5,few,TGTGCCAGCGCATCCGGGGGGGAGACCCAGTACTTC,CASASGGETQYF
TRBD1,TRBV5-1,TRBJ2-2,-,TGCGCCAGCAGTGGTACCCGACAGGGCCCCACCGGGGAGCTGTTTTTT,CASSGTRQGPTGELFF
-,TRBV2,TRBJ2-3,few,TGTGCCAGCAGTGAGGGCCCACACGTTTTT,CASSEGPHVF
TRBD1,TRBV6-1,TRBJ1-3,-,TGTGCCAGCAGTACAGGGGACCCCGGAAACACCATATATTTT,CASSTGDPGNTIYF
TRBD1,TRBV20-1,TRBJ1-2,-,TGCAGTGCTAGAGAACGGACAGGGGCTTACACCTTC,CSARERTGAYTF
TRBD2,TRBV6-6,TRBJ2-1,once,TGTGCCAGCAGTGTTCTAGCGGACAATGAGCAGTTCTTC,CASSVLADNEQFF
TRBD1,TRBV2,TRBJ2-1,-,TGTGCCAGCAGCCTCCGGGACAGTTTTTACAATGAGCAGTTCTTC,CASSLRDSFYNEQFF
TRBD2,TRBV12-3/TRBV12-4,TRBJ2-3,many,TGTGCCAGCAGTCCCTGGACTAGCGGGGGGGCAGATACGCAGTATTTT,CASSPWTSGGADTQYF
TRBD1,TRBV27,TRBJ2-3,few,TGTGCCAGCGGAACAGGACAGGGGACAGATACGCAGTATTTT,CASGTGQGTDTQYF
TRBD2,TRBV20-1,TRBJ2-1,-,TGCAGTGCTACAGGACTAGGACGGTACAATGAGCAGTTCTTC,CSATGLGRYNEQFF
-,TRBV6-2/TRBV6-3,TRBJ2-5,-,TGTGCCAGCAGTTACCTGGCGGAACCACAAGAGACCCAGTACTTC,CASSYLAEPQETQYF
-,TRBV28,TRBJ2-1,few,TGTGCCAGCAGTCCCCTGGGTGAGCACTATGAGCAGTTCTTC,CASSPLGEHYEQFF
TRBD1,TRBV5-1,TRBJ2-1,-,TGCGCCAGCAGCTTGAGGACAGGGTCATACGAGCAGTTCTTC,CASSLRTGSYEQFF
TRBD2,TRBV12-3/TRBV12-4,TRBJ2-5,-,TGTGCCACCTCAATAGGGCTAGCGGAAGAGACCCAGTACTTC,CATSIGLAEETQYF
-,TRBV7-2,TRBJ2-2,-,TGTGCCACCAGGGCGAATACCGGGGAGCTGTTTTTT,CATRANTGELFF
-,TRBV7-9,TRBJ2-1,many,TGTGCCAGCAGCTTAGAGGGGAGGACAGGCTACAATGAGCAGTTCTTC,CASSLEGRTGYNEQFF
-,TRBV4-2,TRBJ1-4,-,TGTGCCAGCAGCCCCGGGCGGGGCAGATTTAATGAAAAACTGTTTTTT,CASSPGRGRFNEKLFF
TRBD1,TRBV12-3/TRBV12-4,TRBJ2-1,many,TGTGCCAGCAGTTTAAACAGGGGCCATGAGCAGTTCTTC,CASSLNRGHEQFF
TRBD1,TRBV6-1,TRBJ2-1,-,TGTGCCATCAGACAGGGGGCATGGAATGGTGAGCAGTTCTTC,CAIRQGAWNGEQFF